The 9 T cell receptor beta chains in this list originate from one sample, sequenced in a study of T cell repertoires in cytomegalovirus infection. No cognate antigen is known for these TCRs. Each CDR3 protein gets one entry after TCRdb re-called the reads with MiXCR. Among around 800,000 distinct CDR3 sequences listed, around a third were seen once. Sequences were derived from cultured CD8+ T cells from PBMCs, sampled from culture after CMV antigen stimulation. The receptors here all came from a human donor in good health (CMV status not recorded). Some clones in this sample may be carry-over from other donors' samples.

This chain connects TRBV6-1 to TRBJ2-7; 7 bases map to TRBD1. The trim removed 8 bases at V and 9 bases at J, leaving 7 bases unmatched. CDR3 size: 11 residues. The germline V gene encodes CDR1 MNHNS and CDR2 SASEGT. The CDR3 DNA follows: TGTGCCAGCGTAAGGGGGCTCGGGCAGTACTTC. Translated: CASVRGLGQYF.

This clonotype appeared a few times. The chain uses TRBV4-3 and TRBJ2-6; no clear D. Trimming stripped 0 bases from V and 1 base from J, with 4 bases between. Germline V CDR1 and CDR2: LGHNA, YSLEER. The CDR3 is 15 amino acids. The CDR3 nucleotides read TGCGCCAGCAGCCAAGATCTGTCTGGGGCCAACGTCCTGACTTTC. This sequence encodes CASSQDLSGANVLTF.

In this sample, this clonotype turned up a few times. The gene calls are TRBV6-1 and TRBJ2-7, with a weak D call TRBD2 (5 bases). The germline CDR1 and CDR2 sequences are MNHNS and SASEGT. The V end was cut by 6 bases, the J end by 3 bases, with 9 bases between. The CDR3 spans 12 residues. In DNA form, the CDR3 reads TGTGCCAGCAGGGACTTCGACTACGAGCAGTACGTC. Its protein product is CASRDFDYEQYV.

The chain carries TRBV5-6 and TRBJ1-6; D not certain. The CDR3 extends over 17 amino acids. The germline gives CDR1 SGHDT, CDR2 YYEEEE. Trimming cost V 3 bases and J 0 bases, with 13 bases left between them. The CDR3 DNA reads as TGTGCCAGCAGCTATTCAGGATTTTCCTCCTATAATTCACCCCTCCACTTT. It encodes CASSYSGFSSYNSPLHF.

This clonotype has more than one count but fewer than ten. The genes are TRBV10-3 and TRBJ2-5; D is undetermined. This CDR3 spans 13 amino acids. The V and J ends lost 2 bases and 1 base respectively, with 5 bases between them. Germline CDR1 ENHRY, CDR2 SYGVKD. The CDR3 DNA is TGTGCCATCAGTGAGACATTCCAAGAGACCCAGTACTTC. This gives the protein CAISETFQETQYF.

This clonotype appeared a few times. One end of the junction is discordant with germline, which a read error may explain. The J gene is TRBJ2-1, the V gene TRBV5-1; D possibly corresponds to TRBD2 (5 bases). Germline loops: CDR1 SGHRS, CDR2 YFSETQ. The CDR3 extends over 15 amino acids. CDR3 sequence: CASSPDSTSDNEQFF. CDR3 coding DNA: TGCGCCAGCAGCCCGGACTCCACCTCCGACAATGAGCAGTTCTTC.

This clonotype was detected only once. The chain combines TRBV6-6 with TRBJ1-2; no reliable D call. V was cut by 5 bases and J by 0 bases, with 13 bases left in between. CDR1 MNHNY and CDR2 SVGAGI come from the germline V gene (reference sequence). The CDR3 runs to 15 residues. The CDR3 sequence: CASSHGRTANYGYTF. CDR3 sequence (DNA): TGTGCCAGCAGTCATGGACGTACAGCTAACTATGGCTACACCTTC.

V and J are TRBV7-3 and TRBJ2-2; the D call may be TRBD1 or TRBD2 (5 bases each). V was shortened by 0 bases and J by 6 bases, with 14 bases between the two germline ends. The CDR3 is made up of 16 amino acids. Looked up from germline, CDR1 is SGHTA and CDR2 is FQGTGA. CDR3 protein: CASSLTLPWGSGELFF. The CDR3 DNA reads as TGTGCCAGCAGCTTAACGCTCCCGTGGGGGTCCGGGGAGCTGTTTTTT. Looking up the rest from reference TRBV7-3 and TRBJ2-2 gives the full variable domain: GAGVSQTPSNKVTEKGKYVELRCDPISGHTALYWYRQSLGQGPEFLIYFQGTGAADDSGLPNDRFFAVRPEGSVSTLKIQRTERGDSAVYLCASSLTLPWGSGELFFGEGSRLTVL.

The chain uses TRBV6-4 and TRBJ1-1; D perhaps matches TRBD1 (5 bases). CDR1 MRHNA and CDR2 SNTAGT come from the germline V gene. The ends were cut back, 5 bases at V and 1 base at J, with 11 bases in the middle. The CDR3 sequence is 14 residues long. CDR3 DNA sequence: TGTGCCAGCAGTCAGACAGCTCAGAACACTGAAGCTTTCTTT. Amino acids: CASSQTAQNTEAFF.